This T cell receptor beta chain was sequenced during a study of Ad26.COV2.S vaccination and SARS-CoV-2 variants. Study summary: Ad26.COV2.S was injected intramuscularly once or twice, 56 days apart.

With respect to this clone: No antigen is known for it.

The V and J ends lost 4 bases and 2 bases, in that order; junction bases with no gene match: 11. Germline lookup yields CDR1 MNHEY and CDR2 SVGEGT. There are 17 residues in the CDR3. Some clones are missing from TCRdb's copy, which holds only in-frame ones; the method was immunoSEQ multiplex PCR. The sample has roughly 460,000 clones; roughly nine tenths are singletons. Documented treatment: over 15 received Ad26.COV2.S at low or high dose, single or two shots; 5 received placebo; per-sample allocation not given. Collection of the samples took place on day 63 after the first injection of vaccine or placebo. Based in Boston, the donor was an adult of 18-55 years. This vaccine is an Ad26 vector that expresses the Wuhan-strain SARS-CoV-2 spike. Findings and caveats of the study: Among vaccine recipients, spike-specific TCR breadth exceeded that of placebo recipients.

The sequence was collected from a person aged 18-65 years who received the Ad26.COV2.S COVID-19 vaccine or a placebo. V is TRBV6-2 or TRBV6-3 and J is TRBJ2-7, with TRBD2 identical over 10 bases. This specimen consisted of peripheral blood, obtained in a trial of Ad26.COV2.S vaccine versus placebo. For the CDR3, the DNA is TGTGCCAGCAGTTCCCAGGTCCTAGCGGGGGAAACCTACGAGCAGTACTTC. This codes for CASSSQVLAGETYEQYF.